This TCR beta chain was observed in a study of blood T cell repertoires in COVID-19. Study details: Both acute and convalescent COVID-19 samples were obtained from the United States, Italy and Spain. T cells, B-cell-depleted T cells, or PBMCs supplied cDNA or gDNA.

Germline trimming cut 4 bases from V and 3 bases from J; bases unmatched to any gene: 6. CDR1 and CDR2 from the germline V gene are LGHDT and YNNKEL (reference sequence). This CDR3 has 16 residues. As handled by the study authors: Cell counts per sample came from amplifying reference gene primers. Method: immunoSEQ multiplex PCR; TCRdb's copy keeps in-frame clones and lacks some. The DNA gave D and trimming, while V, J and clone size come from that table. The profile shows under 150,000 clones, roughly 80% of them singletons. The sequence was collected from a woman aged 40 to 49 with acute or convalescent COVID-19. The source material was peripheral blood. V is TRBV3-1 (or the pseudogene TRBV3-2) and J is TRBJ1-3, with 10 nucleotides matching TRBD1. The CDR3 is CASSRRQGALGNTIYF. The CDR3 DNA is TGTGCCAGCAGCCGACGACAGGGGGCGCTTGGAAACACCATATATTTT.